The 25 T cell receptor beta chains listed next were all sequenced from one sample in a study of blood T cell repertoires in COVID-19 (dated by TCRdb to 2018 to 2020). The protocol used for the library was the immunoSEQ multiplex PCR assay. TCRdb obtained this table from immuneACCESS and retained in-frame rearrangements with V and J assigned. These tables miss some clones; where compared with another copy, unresolved V genes account for less than half of the shortfall, and the remainder is unexplained. In all, the sample holds around 50,000 clones, and approximately 81% of those were seen once. Around 4.5% of the sample is in the top ten clones. Sequencing used peripheral blood. All receptors derive from a man in his forties with active COVID-19.

V and J are TRBV19 and TRBJ1-4; 7 bases fit TRBD1. Unmatched junction bases numbered 11, after V lost 11 bases and J lost 2 bases. Germline-derived CDR1 and CDR2 are LNHDA and SQIVND (reference sequence). CDR3 length equals 15 residues. The CDR3 DNA sequence: TGTGCCGCCTCTCCGAGGGGACAGACTAATGAAAAACTGTTTTTT. Its protein product is CAASPRGQTNEKLFF.

The gene calls are TRBV15 and TRBJ1-1; D gene unclear. With 2 bases removed from V and 0 bases from J, the gap between germline ends came to 4 bases. Looked up from germline, CDR1 is LNHNV and CDR2 is YYDKDF (reference sequence). The CDR3 length is 13 residues. CDR3 residues: CATSRSMNTEAFF. DNA of the CDR3: TGTGCCACCAGCAGAAGCATGAACACTGAAGCTTTCTTT. Combining the CDR3 with reference TRBV15 and TRBJ1-1 gives the whole variable domain DAMVIQNPRYQVTQFGKPVTLSCSQTLNHNVMYWYQQKSSQAPKLLFHYYDKDFNNEADTPDNFQSRRPNTSFCFLDIRSPGLGDTAMYLCATSRSMNTEAFFGQGTRLTVV.

In its sample, this clone was seen once. The DNA of the CDR3 is TGTGCCAGTTCTGATATCGGGGGGGGGACCAATCAGCCCCAGCATTTT. Translated, it gives CASSDIGGGTNQPQHF. The chain couples TRBV19 to TRBJ1-5, with TRBD1 as a possible D gene (5 bases). Per germline, CDR1 LNHDA and CDR2 SQIVND (reference sequence). Trimming took off 8 bases at V and 3 bases at J, with 20 bases between the two ends. The CDR3 consists of 16 residues.

V gene TRBV7-3 combines with J gene TRBJ2-3, with 9 nucleotides matching TRBD2. The CDR3 contains 14 residues. Looked up from germline, CDR1 is SGHTA and CDR2 is FQGTGA. V lost 5 bases and J lost 4; bases outside the gene matches: 4. The CDR3 nucleotides read TGTGCCAGCAGCCTTAGCGGGGGCGCAGATACGCAGTATTTT. Translation: CASSLSGGADTQYF. The whole variable domain, filled in from reference TRBV7-3 and TRBJ2-3, reads GAGVSQTPSNKVTEKGKYVELRCDPISGHTALYWYRQSLGQGPEFLIYFQGTGAADDSGLPNDRFFAVRPEGSVSTLKIQRTERGDSAVYLCASSLSGGADTQYFGPGTRLTVL.

V usage is TRBV21-1 and J usage is TRBJ2-1; the table's D gene call, TRBD2, was not cross checked with the DNA. TRBV21-1 is a pseudogene locus. This CDR3 region has 23 residues. The CDR3 spells CASSKDGTDLILSGAFSYNEQFF. As DNA, the CDR3 is TGTGCCAGCAGCAAGGACGGGACAGACCTAATTCTTAGCGGGGCCTTCTCCTACAATGAGCAGTTCTTC.

A single count supports this clone. The CDR3 loop reads CASLSWGRGSGELFF. The CDR3 DNA is TGTGCCAGCCTCTCGTGGGGGAGGGGATCCGGGGAGCTGTTTTTT. The J gene is TRBJ2-2, the V gene TRBV28; 7 bases map to TRBD2. Unmatched junction bases numbered 12, after V lost 8 bases and J lost 6 bases. The length of the CDR3 is 15 residues. The V gene's germline CDR1 is MDHEN and CDR2 SYDVKM.

The chain combines TRBV27 with TRBJ2-7; perhaps TRBD1 as D (6 bases). V lost 6 bases and J 2 bases, leaving 14 bases between the germline ends. The CDR3 loop spans 14 amino acids. The germline CDR1 and CDR2 sequences are MNHEY and SMNVEV (reference sequence). The CDR3 here is CASSSRTAPYEQYF. DNA for the CDR3: TGTGCCAGCAGCTCCCGGACAGCCCCCTACGAGCAGTACTTC.

The gene calls are TRBV12-5 and TRBJ2-1; 10 bases map to TRBD1. The CDR3 runs 19 residues. Trimming at V came to 9 bases and at J to 2 bases, leaving 19 bases not matched to a gene. In germline, CDR1 is LGHNT, CDR2 FRNRAP. In DNA form, the CDR3 reads TGTGCTAGCTCGAGACCGGGACAGGGGTTGATAGCGGCCTACAATGAGCAGTTCTTC. Protein: CASSRPGQGLIAAYNEQFF.

This clone was detected only once. The chain couples TRBV27 to TRBJ2-1; 13 bases align to TRBD2. V lost 6 bases, J lost 7 bases, and 3 bases stayed unmatched. The CDR3 extends over 14 amino acids. Germline CDR1 and CDR2: MNHEY and SMNVEV (reference sequence). The CDR3 DNA is TGTGCCAGCAGACTAGCGGGAGGGGGAAATGAGCAGTTCTTC. Encoded protein: CASRLAGGGNEQFF.

This chain joins TRBV5-6 and TRBJ2-5, with D unclear. Trimming removed 2 bases from V and 4 bases from J, with 18 bases in between. CDR1 and CDR2 from the germline V gene are SGHDT and YYEEEE. The CDR3 is made up of 16 amino acids. CDR3 nucleotides: TGTGCCAGCAGCTTTATTGTTGGGCCTGGTTCAGAGACCCAGTACTTC. Translating gives CASSFIVGPGSETQYF. The variable domain in full, with the rest retrieved from reference TRBV5-6 and TRBJ2-5, is DAGVTQSPTHLIKTRGQQVTLRCSPKSGHDTVSWYQQALGQGPQFIFQYYEEEERQRGNFPDRFSGHQFPNYSSELNVNALLLGDSALYLCASSFIVGPGSETQYFGPGTRLLVL.

This chain joins TRBV28 and TRBJ2-2; 7 nucleotides agree with TRBD1. The J segment lost 6 bases and the V segment lost 3 bases, leaving 1 base of the junction unmatched. The CDR3 runs to 13 residues. The germline CDR1 and CDR2 sequences are MDHEN and SYDVKM. Written as DNA, the CDR3 is TGTGCCAGCAGTTTGACAGGGCCCGGGGAGCTGTTTTTT. Encoded protein: CASSLTGPGELFF.

The V and J genes are TRBV9 and TRBJ1-2; TRBD1 matches at 7 bases. Germline assignment: CDR1 SGDLS and CDR2 YYNGEE. J gave up 8 bases and V 4 bases, and 14 bases lay outside the gene matches. The CDR3 runs to 15 residues. The CDR3 bases are TGTGCCAGCAGCCCAGGGGGTCGAGGCGGCCAGGGCTACACCTTC. Translation gives CASSPGGRGGQGYTF.

This clone was recorded only once. The chain links TRBV7-2 to TRBJ2-2, with D possibly matching TRBD1 (6 bases). Trimming cost V 1 base and J 5 bases, with 8 bases left between them. The CDR3 loop spans 14 amino acids. Germline V CDR1 and CDR2: SGHTA, FQGNSA. CDR3 in DNA: TGTGCCAGCAGCTTAGGGGGGCGAACCGGGGAGCTGTTTTTT. It specifies CASSLGGRTGELFF.

The chain recombines TRBV28 with TRBJ1-2; no firm D call. CDR3 length: 14 residues. V gave up 6 bases and J gave up 8 bases, with 19 bases separating them. CDR1 and CDR2 from the germline V gene are MDHEN and SYDVKM. The CDR3 DNA sequence: TGTGCCAGCAGCGCGGGGTCGTCTAACTCGGGCTACACCTTC. Translating it yields CASSAGSSNSGYTF.

V is TRBV10-3 and J is TRBJ2-1; weak D call: TRBD2 (6 bases). CDR1 is ENHRY and CDR2 is SYGVKD in the germline V gene. The length of the CDR3 is 14 residues. V dropped 0 bases and J dropped 7 bases, with 10 bases sitting between them. The CDR3 sequence is CAISESTSENEQFF. The DNA of the CDR3 is TGTGCCATCAGTGAGTCGACTAGTGAAAATGAGCAGTTCTTC.

The rearrangement uses TRBV6-5 and TRBJ2-1; 11 nucleotides match TRBD2. Trimming took 8 bases from V and 4 from J; bases not matched to a gene: 7. The length of the CDR3 is 15 residues. Germline CDR1 and CDR2: MNHEY and SVGAGI. CDR3 sequence reads: CASAATSGAYNEQFF. The CDR3 DNA follows: TGTGCCAGCGCTGCGACTAGCGGGGCTTACAATGAGCAGTTCTTC.

This clone has only one observation. The chain has TRBV27 and TRBJ1-1; D perhaps matches TRBD1 (5 bases). V was shortened by 7 bases and J by 7 bases, with 19 bases between the two germline ends. This CDR3 is built from 14 residues. Germline V CDR1 and CDR2: MNHEY, SMNVEV (reference sequence). In DNA, the CDR3 is TGTGCCAGCATCCAACCCCATGGCAGGGTTGAAGCTTTCTTT. It specifies CASIQPHGRVEAFF.

V is TRBV2 and J is TRBJ2-1, with TRBD2 matching over 11 bases. Trimming removed 3 bases from V and 3 bases from J; junction bases left unmatched: 1. The CDR3 runs 15 residues. The germline CDR1 and CDR2 sequences are SNHLY and FYNNEI. For the CDR3, the DNA is TGTGCCAGCAGTGAGGGACTAGCGGACTACAATGAGCAGTTCTTC. Translation: CASSEGLADYNEQFF.

V usage is TRBV7-8 and J usage is TRBJ2-5, with a possible D match to TRBD2 (6 bases). V lost 4 bases and J lost 4, with 13 bases in between. This CDR3 has 14 residues. The germline V gene has CDR1 SGHVS and CDR2 FQNEAQ. The CDR3 bases are TGTGCCAGCAGCTCCTCGGGAGTTGGAGAGACCCAGTACTTC. This encodes CASSSSGVGETQYF. Variable domain in full (rest from reference TRBV7-8 and TRBJ2-5): GAGVSQSPRYKVAKRGQDVALRCDPISGHVSLFWYQQALGQGPEFLTYFQNEAQLDKSGLPSDRFFAERPEGSVSTLKIQRTQQEDSAVYLCASSSSGVGETQYFGPGTRLLVL.

V is TRBV19 and J is TRBJ1-6, with a possible D match to TRBD1 (5 bases). Germline CDR1 LNHDA, CDR2 SQIVND (reference sequence). Trimming cost V 10 bases and J 8 bases, with 18 bases left between them. The CDR3 extends over 14 amino acids. CDR3 amino acids: CATRGGADDSPLHF. CDR3 DNA sequence: TGTGCCACACGAGGCGGGGCAGACGATTCACCCCTCCACTTT. Full variable domain (remainder filled in from reference TRBV19 and TRBJ1-6): DGGITQSPKYLFRKEGQNVTLSCEQNLNHDAMYWYRQDPGQGLRLIYYSQIVNDFQKGDIAEGYSVSREKKESFPLTVTSAQKNPTAFYLCATRGGADDSPLHFGNGTRLTVT.

The rearrangement joins TRBV4-1 to TRBJ2-2; D is possibly TRBD2 (6 bases). Trimming removed 1 base at V and 4 bases at J, with 10 bases between. Germline V CDR1 and CDR2: MGHRA, YSYEKL. This CDR3 is built from 15 residues. The CDR3 sequence is CASSQAGAGTGELFF. DNA of the CDR3: TGCGCCAGCAGCCAAGCGGGAGCGGGCACCGGGGAGCTGTTTTTT.

The V call is TRBV5-1, the J call TRBJ2-2; TRBD2 matches 10 bases. This CDR3 contains 15 residues. The ends lost 5 bases at V and 5 bases at J; junction bases unmatched: 6. Per germline, CDR1 SGHRS and CDR2 YFSETQ. CDR3 loop: CASRDSTSGTGELFF. The CDR3 DNA sequence: TGCGCCAGCAGAGATTCGACTAGCGGGACCGGGGAGCTGTTTTTT.

The CDR3 region is CASSFIARPTGVETQYF. CDR3 coding DNA: TGTGCCAGCAGTTTCATTGCTCGCCCGACAGGAGTGGAGACCCAGTACTTC. This chain uses TRBV27 with TRBJ2-5; D may be TRBD1 (6 bases). Germline V gene sequence: CDR1 MNHEY, CDR2 SMNVEV (reference sequence). The germline V and J ends were trimmed by 3 bases and 5 bases, with 22 bases remaining between them. The CDR3 consists of 17 residues.

This clone showed up just once. CDR3 sequence (DNA): TGTGCCAGCAGCCCCCAACGGAGCGGCACTGAAGCTTTCTTT. Translation: CASSPQRSGTEAFF. The genes are TRBV11-2 and TRBJ1-1; no firm D call. V dropped 5 bases and J dropped 4 bases, with 14 bases sitting between them. CDR1 and CDR2 from the germline V gene are SGHAT and FQNNGV. CDR3 size: 14 residues.

J is TRBJ1-4 and V is TRBV11-2; 7 bases are a match to TRBD1. The CDR3 totals 14 residues. From germline, CDR1 is SGHAT and CDR2 FQNNGV. J lost 2 bases, V lost 5 bases, and 2 bases had no gene match. The CDR3 sequence: CASSPDRTNEKLFF. CDR3 in DNA: TGTGCCAGCAGCCCGGACAGGACTAATGAAAAACTGTTTTTT. Based on the CDR3 plus reference TRBV11-2 and TRBJ1-4, the full variable domain is EAGVAQSPRYKIIEKRQSVAFWCNPISGHATLYWYQQILGQGPKLLIQFQNNGVVDDSQLPKDRFSAERLKGVDSTLKIQPAKLEDSAVYLCASSPDRTNEKLFFGSGTQLSVL.